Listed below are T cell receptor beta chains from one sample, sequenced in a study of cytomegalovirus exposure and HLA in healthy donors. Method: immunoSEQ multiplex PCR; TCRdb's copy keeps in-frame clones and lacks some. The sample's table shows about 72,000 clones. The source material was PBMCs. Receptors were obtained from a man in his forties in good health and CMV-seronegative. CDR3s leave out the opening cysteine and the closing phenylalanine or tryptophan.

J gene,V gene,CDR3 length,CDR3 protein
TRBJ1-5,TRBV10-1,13,ASSEGTDENQPQH
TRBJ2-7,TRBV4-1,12,ASSQALRGNEQY
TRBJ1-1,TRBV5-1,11,ASSLSYENEAF
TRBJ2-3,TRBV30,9,AWSGTDTQY
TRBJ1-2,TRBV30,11,AWSAQGAYGYT
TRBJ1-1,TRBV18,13,ASSQRTGEGAEAF
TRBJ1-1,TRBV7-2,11,ASSLWTTQEAF
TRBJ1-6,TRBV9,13,ASSVEQGADSPLH
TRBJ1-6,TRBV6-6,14,ASNSQSWGEISPLH
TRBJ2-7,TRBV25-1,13,ASTHTTGTSYEQY
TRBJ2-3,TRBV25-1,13,ASSPGTGEGDTQY
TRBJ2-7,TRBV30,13,AWRMVGQWDYEQY
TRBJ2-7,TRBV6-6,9,ASTNKNEQY
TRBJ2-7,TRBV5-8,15,ASSLGNLGPGSEEQY
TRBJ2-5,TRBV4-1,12,ASSQVGGKETQY
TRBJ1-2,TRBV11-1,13,ASSLDQAGRYGYT
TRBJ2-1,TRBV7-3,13,ASSLRRGEYNEQF
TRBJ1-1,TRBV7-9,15,ASSLRGGVVSVNEAF
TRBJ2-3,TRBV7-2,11,ASSLAALKTQY
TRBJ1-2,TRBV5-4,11,ASSLEGDYGYT
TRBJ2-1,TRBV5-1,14,ASSFTGGGSYNEQF
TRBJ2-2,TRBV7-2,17,ASSGKQGATDKNTGELF
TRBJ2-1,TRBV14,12,ASSQENGYNEQF
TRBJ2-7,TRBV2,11,ASRLQGAHEQY
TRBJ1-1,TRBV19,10,ASSDRVNEAF
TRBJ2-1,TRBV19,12,ASSDRNLCNEQF
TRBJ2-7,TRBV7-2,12,ASSSMGWELEQY
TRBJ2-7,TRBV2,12,ASSEGFRESPQY
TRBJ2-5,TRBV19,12,ASSMGAGAETQY
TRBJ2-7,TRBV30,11,AWKGDISYEQY
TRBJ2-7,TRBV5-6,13,ASSLEGLATAEQY
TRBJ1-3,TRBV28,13,ASSLSLGGGNTIY
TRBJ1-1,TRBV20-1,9,SAMPGGEAF
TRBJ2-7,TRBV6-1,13,ASRLGTGHVVEQY
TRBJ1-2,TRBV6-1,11,GIGQSYFYGYT
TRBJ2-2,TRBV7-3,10,ASSRITGELF
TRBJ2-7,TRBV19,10,ASSPTGDEQY
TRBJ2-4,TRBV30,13,AWGVQGLAKNIQY
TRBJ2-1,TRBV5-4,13,ASSNSRHSYNEQF
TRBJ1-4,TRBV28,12,ASSLRGYNEKLF
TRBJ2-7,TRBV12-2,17,ASRLANGTSGGTSYEQY
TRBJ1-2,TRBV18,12,ASSPDRANYGYT
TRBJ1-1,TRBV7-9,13,ASSRMTGMNTEAF
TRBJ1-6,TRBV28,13,ASSLGTGGNSPLH
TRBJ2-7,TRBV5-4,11,ASSVAGAYEQY